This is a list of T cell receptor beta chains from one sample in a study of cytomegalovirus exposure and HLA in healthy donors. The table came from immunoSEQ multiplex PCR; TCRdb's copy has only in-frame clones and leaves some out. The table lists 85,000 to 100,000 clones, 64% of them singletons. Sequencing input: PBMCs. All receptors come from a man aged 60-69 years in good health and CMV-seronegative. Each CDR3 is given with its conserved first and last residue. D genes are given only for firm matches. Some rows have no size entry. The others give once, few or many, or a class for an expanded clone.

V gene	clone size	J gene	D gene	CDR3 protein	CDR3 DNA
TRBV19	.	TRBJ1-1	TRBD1	CASSLAYRGRGAFF	TGTGCCAGTAGCCTGGCTTACAGGGGGCGGGGAGCTTTCTTT
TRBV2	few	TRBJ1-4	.	CASRDSTGSQKLFF	TGTGCCAGCAGAGATTCGACCGGGTCTCAAAAACTGTTTTTT
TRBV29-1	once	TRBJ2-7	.	CSVPVGAHEQYF	TGCAGCGTTCCCGTGGGGGCCCACGAGCAGTACTTC
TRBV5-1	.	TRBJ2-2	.	CASSLDRPNTGELFF	TGCGCCAGCAGCTTGGACAGACCAAACACCGGGGAGCTGTTTTTT
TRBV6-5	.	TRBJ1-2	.	CASRQGFGYTF	TGTGCCAGCAGGCAGGGTTTTGGCTACACCTTC
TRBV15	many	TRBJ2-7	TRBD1	CATSRDTGGVDEQYF	TGTGCCACCAGCAGGGACACAGGGGGTGTCGACGAGCAGTACTTC
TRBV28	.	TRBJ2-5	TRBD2	CASREGLSGAGWEQYF	TGTGCCAGCAGAGAGGGACTTAGCGGGGCGGGTTGGGAGCAGTACTTC
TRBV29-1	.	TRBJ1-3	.	CSVETPGSGNTIYF	TGCAGCGTTGAGACGCCAGGTTCCGGAAACACCATATATTTT
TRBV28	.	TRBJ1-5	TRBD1	CASSPPGTGGREPQHF	TGTGCCAGCAGTCCCCCAGGAACAGGGGGCAGGGAGCCCCAGCATTTT
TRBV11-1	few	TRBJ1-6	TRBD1	CASRAFGQGGSYNSPLHF	TGTGCCAGCAGGGCCTTCGGACAGGGTGGGTCCTATAATTCACCCCTCCACTTT
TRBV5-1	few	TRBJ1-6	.	CASSLTTGDNSPLHF	TGCGCCAGCAGCTTGACGACAGGAGATAATTCACCCCTCCACTTT
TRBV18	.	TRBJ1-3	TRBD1	CASSPLQQGANIRSGNTIYF	TGTGCCAGCTCACCACTTCAACAGGGGGCAAACATACGCTCTGGAAACACCATATATTTT
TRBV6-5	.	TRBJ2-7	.	CASRQDSLYEQYF	TGTGCCAGCAGACAGGACAGCCTCTACGAGCAGTACTTC
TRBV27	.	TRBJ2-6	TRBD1	CASSQTGQAAGANVLTF	TGTGCCAGCAGCCAAACGGGACAGGCGGCGGGGGCCAACGTCCTGACTTTC
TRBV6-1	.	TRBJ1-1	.	CASRERGNTEAFF	TGTGCCAGCAGAGAAAGGGGGAACACTGAAGCTTTCTTT
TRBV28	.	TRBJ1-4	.	CASSPPWRASEKLFF	TGTGCCAGCAGCCCCCCCTGGAGGGCCAGTGAAAAACTGTTTTTT
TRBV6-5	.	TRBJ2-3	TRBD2	CASRLAGGPTDTQYF	TGTGCCAGCAGACTAGCGGGAGGGCCCACAGATACGCAGTATTTT
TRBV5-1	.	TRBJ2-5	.	CASSFQGGRETQYF	TGCGCCAGCAGCTTTCAGGGGGGTAGAGAGACCCAGTACTTC
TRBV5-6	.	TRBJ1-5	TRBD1	CASSWGRGRGQPQHF	TGTGCCAGCAGCTGGGGTAGGGGGCGTGGGCAGCCCCAGCATTTT
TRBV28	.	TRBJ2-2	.	CASQGGGLSTGELFF	TGTGCCAGCCAAGGGGGGGGGCTGAGCACCGGGGAGCTGTTTTTT
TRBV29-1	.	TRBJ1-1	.	CSVEGGRGSTEAFF	TGCAGCGTTGAAGGGGGGAGGGGTAGCACTGAAGCTTTCTTT
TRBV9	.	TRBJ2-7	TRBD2	CASSETSASSYEQYF	TGTGCCAGCAGCGAGACTAGCGCAAGCTCCTACGAGCAGTACTTC
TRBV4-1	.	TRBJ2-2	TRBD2	CASSQVELAPTGELFF	TGCGCCAGCAGCCAAGTTGAACTAGCGCCCACCGGGGAGCTGTTTTTT
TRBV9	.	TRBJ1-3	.	CASSPTGNGNTIYF	TGTGCCAGCAGTCCTACGGGGAACGGAAACACCATATATTTT
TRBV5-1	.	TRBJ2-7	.	CASSHQSGARGEQYF	TGCGCCAGCAGCCACCAGTCAGGGGCCCGAGGCGAGCAGTACTTC
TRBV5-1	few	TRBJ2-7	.	CASSTNARSYEQYF	TGCGCCAGCAGCACTAACGCGCGCTCCTACGAGCAGTACTTC
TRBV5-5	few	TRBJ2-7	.	CASSLHRDYEQYF	TGTGCCAGCAGCTTGCACCGGGACTACGAGCAGTACTTC
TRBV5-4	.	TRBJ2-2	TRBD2	CASRPTSGLNTGELFF	TGTGCCAGCAGGCCAACTAGCGGGCTGAACACCGGGGAGCTGTTTTTT
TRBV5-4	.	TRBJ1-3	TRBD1	CASSPALDRERNTIYF	TGTGCCAGCAGCCCTGCTCTTGACAGGGAGAGAAACACCATATATTTT
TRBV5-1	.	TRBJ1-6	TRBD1	CASSPTTGGEAPLHF	TGCGCCAGCAGCCCGACGACAGGGGGCGAGGCACCCCTCCACTTT
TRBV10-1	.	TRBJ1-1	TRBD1	CASNRDRGTTEAFF	TGCGCCAGCAATCGAGACAGGGGAACCACTGAAGCTTTCTTT
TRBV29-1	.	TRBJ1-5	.	CSTLSGQGQPQHF	TGCAGCACACTCAGCGGGCAGGGCCAGCCCCAGCATTTT
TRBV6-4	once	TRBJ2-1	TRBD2	CASSDGLAGANEQFF	TGTGCCAGCAGTGACGGACTAGCAGGGGCGAATGAGCAGTTCTTC